The rows below give T cell receptor beta chains drawn from one sample of a study of CD4 T cells in relation to SARS-CoV-2 and coronaviruses. Assay used: immunoSEQ multiplex PCR; TCRdb lists only in-frame clones, some missing. The data contain 20,000 to 25,000 clones, approximately 76% of them singletons. Antigen specificity for these receptors is unknown. Specimen: CD4+ T cells from PBMCs, cultured in vitro. The receptors derive from a human donor in good health. Both conserved end residues are part of each CDR3. D genes are given only for firm matches. Clone size is shown for a subset of rows, as once, few, many or a class of expanded clone.

v_call: TRBV15; d_call: -; j_call: TRBJ1-3; clone_size: -; cdr3_nt: TGTGCCACCAGCTTACAGGCGTCGAGCTCTGGAAACACCATATATTTT; cdr3_aa: CATSLQASSSGNTIYF
v_call: TRBV5-1; d_call: -; j_call: TRBJ2-1; clone_size: -; cdr3_nt: TGCGCCAGCAGCTTGGCAGACTACAATGAGCAGTTCTTC; cdr3_aa: CASSLADYNEQFF
v_call: TRBV4-2; d_call: TRBD2; j_call: TRBJ2-5; clone_size: -; cdr3_nt: TGTGCCAGCAGCCAAGTAGGATTGGCGGGAGGACAAGAGACCCAGTACTTC; cdr3_aa: CASSQVGLAGGQETQYF
v_call: TRBV4-1; d_call: TRBD1; j_call: TRBJ2-7; clone_size: -; cdr3_nt: TGCGCCAGCAGCCCCCAAACATACCGGGACAGACAGAAATACTCCTACGAGCAGTACTTC; cdr3_aa: CASSPQTYRDRQKYSYEQYF
v_call: TRBV4-2; d_call: TRBD1; j_call: TRBJ1-1; clone_size: -; cdr3_nt: TGTGCCAGCAGCCAAGCGGGACAGTGGGCTTTCTTT; cdr3_aa: CASSQAGQWAFF
v_call: TRBV25-1; d_call: TRBD2; j_call: TRBJ2-1; clone_size: -; cdr3_nt: TGTGCCAGCATGGGCGACCTAGCGGACACCTACAATGAGCAGTTCTTC; cdr3_aa: CASMGDLADTYNEQFF
v_call: TRBV15; d_call: TRBD1; j_call: TRBJ2-1; clone_size: -; cdr3_nt: TGTGCCACCAGCCGCCGGGACAGGTGGTCCTACAATGAGCAGTTCTTC; cdr3_aa: CATSRRDRWSYNEQFF
v_call: TRBV12-3/TRBV12-4; d_call: -; j_call: TRBJ2-7; clone_size: -; cdr3_nt: TGTGCCAGCAGCACCGGGACGCACATCGAGCAGTACTTC; cdr3_aa: CASSTGTHIEQYF
v_call: TRBV12-2; d_call: -; j_call: TRBJ2-1; clone_size: once; cdr3_nt: TGTGCAAGTCGCTTAAGGGCTAGCGGAGTCCAAGATGAGCAGTTCTTC; cdr3_aa: CASRLRASGVQDEQFF
v_call: TRBV24-1; d_call: -; j_call: TRBJ1-2; clone_size: -; cdr3_nt: TGTGCCACCAGTGATTTCGACGTAAACTATGGCTACACCTTC; cdr3_aa: CATSDFDVNYGYTF
v_call: TRBV2; d_call: -; j_call: TRBJ1-1; clone_size: -; cdr3_nt: TGTGCCAGCAGTCCTACAGGGAACGGGAACACTGAAGCTTTCTTT; cdr3_aa: CASSPTGNGNTEAFF
v_call: TRBV7-9; d_call: TRBD2; j_call: TRBJ2-1; clone_size: few; cdr3_nt: TGTGCCAGCAGCCCTTTGCCGGGACTAGCGGGAGTCTACAATGAGCAGTTCTTC; cdr3_aa: CASSPLPGLAGVYNEQFF
v_call: TRBV18; d_call: -; j_call: TRBJ1-4; clone_size: -; cdr3_nt: TGTGCCAGCTCACTAGACCAGGAAAAACTGTTTTTT; cdr3_aa: CASSLDQEKLFF
v_call: TRBV6-1; d_call: TRBD1; j_call: TRBJ2-5; clone_size: -; cdr3_nt: TGTGCCAGCAGTGAAATGAGGGACAGGGGGCTAGAGACCCAGTACTTC; cdr3_aa: CASSEMRDRGLETQYF
v_call: TRBV12-3/TRBV12-4; d_call: -; j_call: TRBJ1-2; clone_size: -; cdr3_nt: TGTGCCAGCGTCGGTCGAGATTATGGCTACACCTTC; cdr3_aa: CASVGRDYGYTF
v_call: TRBV15; d_call: TRBD1; j_call: TRBJ2-3; clone_size: -; cdr3_nt: TGTGCCACCAGCCGTCGACAGGGCGAAGATACGCAGTATTTT; cdr3_aa: CATSRRQGEDTQYF